Described below is a single T cell receptor beta chain sequence and its context. Its specificity is unknown. From germline, CDR1 is SGHRS and CDR2 YFSETQ. This CDR3 is 14 amino acids long. Trimming removed 2 bases from V and 0 bases from J, with 7 bases in between. A multiplex PCR was run with 60 Vbeta primers and 13 Jbeta primers. Measured with immunoSEQ multiplex PCR; TCRdb has only the in-frame clones, and not every one. The sample carries under 150,000 clones, 70% to 80% recorded once. The data were obtained in a study of cytomegalovirus exposure and HLA in healthy donors. General observations from the study: The study put under 200 TCR beta chains on its list as cytomegalovirus-associated. In a later analysis, productive TCRs from donors in an Asian-associated ancestry cluster reportedly carried fewer N-insertions than the cohort mean. Indistinguishability led to the exclusion of some V segments, TRBV6-2 and TRBV6-3 included. A later analysis by the authors found several of the most significant clusters apparently linked to common viral pathogens.

The sequence derives from a woman between 40 and 50 years old in good health and CMV-seropositive. The source material was PBMCs. This chain links TRBV5-1 with TRBJ2-3; D not resolved. CDR3 in amino acids: CASSFAESTDTQYF. The CDR3 coding sequence is TGCGCCAGCAGCTTCGCAGAAAGCACAGATACGCAGTATTTT.